The T cell receptor (beta chain) under discussion was sequenced for a study of blood T cell repertoires in COVID-19. At the level of the study: T cells, B-cell-depleted T cells, or PBMCs supplied cDNA or gDNA.

Measured with immunoSEQ multiplex PCR; TCRdb has only the in-frame clones, and not every one. Among about 65,000 clones listed, 90% were seen once. The V end lost 6 bases, the J end lost 3 bases, and 14 bases lay between the germline ends. The CDR3 loop spans 15 amino acids. Germline values: CDR1 SEHNR, CDR2 FQNEAQ (reference sequence). The sequencing input was peripheral blood. This chain links TRBV7-9 with TRBJ2-2; tentative D call: TRBD1 (5 bases). This sequence was found in a man aged 55 to 69 with acute or convalescent COVID-19. In DNA form, the CDR3 reads TGTGCCAGCAGTCCGTGGCAGGGTCACACCGGGGAGCTGTTTTTT. As protein: CASSPWQGHTGELFF.